One and the same sample provided the 26 T cell receptor beta chains below, sequenced in a study of T cell repertoires in cytomegalovirus infection. Their specific antigens are unknown. TCRdb passed the reads through MiXCR, listing each CDR3 protein once. Among 700,000 to 950,000 distinct CDR3 sequences, 30% to 35% were seen once, and the ten largest hold 9.5% to 15%. Sequenced material: cultured CD8+ T cells from PBMCs, taken from culture after CMV antigen stimulation. These receptors came from a human donor in good health (CMV status not recorded). Some clones in this sample may be carry-over from other donors' samples.

This clonotype was detected only a few times. The V gene is TRBV5-4, the J gene TRBJ2-6; 9 bases line up with TRBD1. The CDR3 has 17 amino acids. Looked up from germline, CDR1 is SGHNT and CDR2 is YYREEE (reference sequence). Losses at the gene ends were 3 bases for V and 4 bases for J; bases not matched to a gene: 8. The chain's CDR3 is CASSSRDRVGGANVLTF. The CDR3 bases are TGTGCCAGCAGCTCCCGGGACAGGGTTGGCGGGGCCAACGTCCTGACTTTC.

The V gene is TRBV9, the J gene TRBJ2-1; D is possibly TRBD2 (5 bases). CDR3 length equals 15 residues. The germline CDR1 and CDR2 sequences are SGDLS and YYNGEE. The ends were cut back, 0 bases at V and 8 bases at J, with 15 bases in the middle. The CDR3 DNA is TGTGCCAGCAGCGTAGCGGGGAATGTTATCGATGAGCAGTTCTTC. Its protein product is CASSVAGNVIDEQFF.

The chain is built from TRBV4-1 and TRBJ2-1, with TRBD1 as a possible D gene (5 bases). This CDR3 region has 16 residues. Deletions cut 4 bases from V and 0 bases from J, with 13 bases between. Germline lookup yields CDR1 MGHRA and CDR2 YSYEKL. The CDR3 spells CASSPEGAYSYNEQFF. In DNA form, the CDR3 reads TGCGCCAGCAGCCCGGAAGGGGCCTACTCCTACAATGAGCAGTTCTTC.

The V call is TRBV12-3 or TRBV12-4, the J call TRBJ2-2; D remains unclear. Trimming pared 4 bases from V and 0 bases from J, leaving 12 bases between. The CDR3 is made up of 16 amino acids. CDR3 DNA sequence: TGTGCCAGCAGTTCAGTACTACACCCGAACACCGGGGAGCTGTTTTTT. Translation gives CASSSVLHPNTGELFF.

The rearrangement links TRBV29-1 to TRBJ1-1; no reliable D call. This CDR3 has 14 residues. V shed 7 bases and J shed 6 bases, with 21 bases lying between them. Germline V gene sequence: CDR1 SQVTM, CDR2 ANQGSEA. CDR3 in amino acids: CSANDMGLSAEAFF. In nucleotides, the CDR3 is TGCAGCGCTAACGACATGGGTCTAAGCGCTGAAGCTTTCTTT.

The V gene is TRBV27, the J gene TRBJ2-1; D possibly corresponds to TRBD1 (6 bases). From germline, CDR1 is MNHEY and CDR2 SMNVEV (reference sequence). The CDR3 runs 14 residues. V shed 7 bases and J shed 7 bases, with 17 bases lying between them. The CDR3: CASTPAQGRNEQFF. CDR3 DNA sequence: TGTGCCAGCACCCCCGCCCAGGGGCGGAATGAGCAGTTCTTC.

V gene TRBV4-2 combines with J gene TRBJ1-1, with D tentatively TRBD1 (5 bases). V lost 0 bases and J 0 bases, leaving 11 bases between the germline ends. This CDR3 is built from 16 residues. CDR1 is LGHNA, CDR2 YNFKEQ, per germline. The CDR3 nucleotides are TGTGCCAGCAGCCAAGAGTCCCTGGGGGTGAACACTGAAGCTTTCTTT. Its translation: CASSQESLGVNTEAFF.

The chain couples TRBV27 to TRBJ1-2; possible D gene TRBD1, 6 bases. Trimming took off 0 bases at V and 4 bases at J, with 12 bases between the two ends. The CDR3 is 15 residues long. CDR1 is MNHEY, CDR2 SMNVEV, per germline (reference sequence). The CDR3 spells CASSLSGGGGYGYTF. DNA of the CDR3: TGTGCCAGCAGTTTATCGGGTGGGGGCGGCTATGGCTACACCTTC.

The chain carries TRBV7-6 and TRBJ2-2, with TRBD2 matching over 7 bases. Germline CDR1 SGHVS, CDR2 FNYEAQ. This CDR3 comprises 15 residues. Trimming cost V 5 bases and J 5 bases; bases outside gene matches: 8. CDR3 sequence: CASSTPRGRTGELFF. The CDR3 DNA reads TGTGCCAGCAGCACGCCGCGGGGGAGGACCGGGGAGCTGTTTTTT.

The chain couples TRBV7-8 to TRBJ2-1, with D unclear. The CDR3 covers 14 residues. Trimming removed 2 bases at V and 3 bases at J, with 8 bases between. Germline V gene lookup returns CDR1 SGHVS and CDR2 FQNEAQ. CDR3 sequence reads: CASSLLERYNEQFF. The CDR3 nucleotides read TGTGCCAGCAGCTTACTAGAACGCTACAATGAGCAGTTCTTC.

The V call is TRBV7-6, the J call TRBJ1-1; D possibly corresponds to TRBD1 (5 bases). Per germline, CDR1 SGHVS and CDR2 FNYEAQ. This CDR3 comprises 16 residues. V was cut by 1 base and J by 5 bases, with 17 bases left in between. The CDR3 DNA reads TGTGCCAGCAGCTTAGGGGGAGGGACCCTGGGGACTGAAGCTTTCTTT. This encodes CASSLGGGTLGTEAFF. Together with reference TRBV7-6 and TRBJ1-1, the CDR3 gives the full variable domain: GAGVSQSPRYKVTKRGQDVALRCDPISGHVSLYWYRQALGQGPEFLTYFNYEAQQDKSGLPNDRFSAERPEGSISTLTIQRTEQRDSAMYRCASSLGGGTLGTEAFFGQGTRLTVV.

The CDR3 here is CSARETGAGNSPLHF. CDR3 nucleotides: TGCAGTGCTAGAGAGACCGGGGCAGGTAATTCACCCCTCCACTTT. The chain joins TRBV20-1 to TRBJ1-6; D may be TRBD1 (5 bases). Deletions cut 0 bases from V and 6 bases from J, with 12 bases between. The germline V gene encodes CDR1 DFQATT and CDR2 SNEGSKA (reference sequence). This CDR3 has 15 residues.

The V call is TRBV3-1, the J call TRBJ2-1; 10 positions match TRBD2. The length of the CDR3 is 19 residues. V lost 1 base, J lost 2 bases, and 11 bases stayed unmatched. Germline loops: CDR1 LGHDT, CDR2 YNNKEL (reference sequence). Here the CDR3 reads CASSQVASGGPFPYNEQFF. The CDR3, as DNA: TGTGCCAGCAGCCAAGTCGCTAGCGGGGGCCCCTTCCCCTACAATGAGCAGTTCTTC.

The chain has TRBV7-6 and TRBJ2-2; 14 nucleotides line up with TRBD2. Germline V lookup: CDR1 SGHVS, CDR2 FNYEAQ. This CDR3 is 17 amino acids long. With 5 bases clipped from V and 4 bases from J, the junction kept 6 bases outside the gene matches. CDR3 DNA: TGTGCCAGCAGCGCCGGGACTAGCGGGGGTGGCACCGGGGAGCTGTTTTTT. Its protein product is CASSAGTSGGGTGELFF.

The chain recombines TRBV27 with TRBJ2-2; D is perhaps TRBD1 (6 bases). Germline CDR1 is MNHEY and CDR2 is SMNVEV (reference sequence). Trimming pared 4 bases from V and 5 bases from J, leaving 14 bases between. The CDR3 length is 15 residues. CDR3 DNA sequence: TGTGCCAGCAGTTCCAACACCCAGGGGACCGGGGAGCTGTTTTTT. It yields the protein CASSSNTQGTGELFF.

This clonotype was found a few times. The CDR3 DNA sequence: TGTGCCAGCCACACCCAACCGGCGGGAAGCACAGATACGCAGTATTTT. Translation: CASHTQPAGSTDTQYF. The genes are TRBV7-9 and TRBJ2-3, with D possibly matching TRBD2 (6 bases). Germline V gene lookup returns CDR1 SEHNR and CDR2 FQNEAQ (reference sequence). V dropped 8 bases and J dropped 0 bases, with 18 bases sitting between them. The CDR3 is made up of 16 amino acids.

As for this clonotype: This sequence may be a read error, since a much larger clone differs from it by one base. This chain connects TRBV12-3 or TRBV12-4 to TRBJ1-5; a possible D gene is TRBD1 (5 bases). With 6 bases removed from V and 5 bases from J, the gap between germline ends came to 14 bases. The CDR3 runs 14 residues. The CDR3 coding sequence is TGTGCCAGCAGGGACAAGGGCCGCGATCAGCCCCAGCATTTT. The encoded protein is CASRDKGRDQPQHF.

The rearrangement uses TRBV2 and TRBJ2-2; 10 nucleotides align to TRBD1. The CDR3 runs to 16 residues. Germline trimming cut 10 bases from V and 4 bases from J; bases unmatched to any gene: 12. In germline, CDR1 is SNHLY, CDR2 FYNNEI. The CDR3 DNA is TGTGCCACCTTGAACTCGGACAGGGGGAGCACCGGGGAGCTGTTTTTT. This translates into CATLNSDRGSTGELFF.

The sample holds many counts of this clonotype. CDR3 in amino acids: CASRTGNEQYF. CDR3 nucleotides: TGTGCCAGCAGGACAGGGAACGAGCAGTACTTC. The chain employs TRBV6-5 and TRBJ2-7; 7 bases map to TRBD1. Germline CDR1 MNHEY, CDR2 SVGAGI. The CDR3 has 11 amino acids. The J segment lost 5 bases and the V segment lost 6 bases, leaving 1 base of the junction unmatched.

This clonotype turned up a few times. The V gene is TRBV7-9, the J gene TRBJ2-1; TRBD1 aligns across 7 bases. The CDR3 has 14 amino acids. Unmatched junction bases numbered 8, after V lost 4 bases and J lost 8 bases. CDR1 and CDR2 from the germline V gene are SEHNR and FQNEAQ (reference sequence). CDR3 region: CASSSKGQFDEQFF. The CDR3 DNA sequence: TGTGCCAGCAGCTCAAAGGGACAGTTCGATGAGCAGTTCTTC. The full variable domain, rest sourced from reference TRBV7-9 and TRBJ2-1, is DTGVSQNPRHKITKRGQNVTFRCDPISEHNRLYWYRQTLGQGPEFLTYFQNEAQLEKSRLLSDRFSAERPKGSFSTLEIQRTEQGDSAMYLCASSSKGQFDEQFFGPGTRLTVL.

The chain joins TRBV11-2 to TRBJ2-7; TRBD1 matches 9 bases. The length of the CDR3 is 17 residues. V lost 2 bases, J lost 2 bases, and 10 bases stayed unmatched. CDR1 is SGHAT, CDR2 FQNNGV, per germline. The CDR3 sequence: CASSLSTGTGSAYEQYF. The CDR3 DNA reads as TGTGCCAGCAGCTTATCCACCGGGACAGGGAGCGCCTACGAGCAGTACTTC. Full variable domain (missing parts from reference TRBV11-2 and TRBJ2-7): EAGVAQSPRYKIIEKRQSVAFWCNPISGHATLYWYQQILGQGPKLLIQFQNNGVVDDSQLPKDRFSAERLKGVDSTLKIQPAKLEDSAVYLCASSLSTGTGSAYEQYFGPGTRLTVT.

A few counts support this clonotype. The chain's CDR3 is CASISTDTQYF. In DNA, the CDR3 is TGTGCCAGCATAAGCACAGATACGCAGTATTTT. The genes are TRBV6-2 or TRBV6-3 and TRBJ2-3; D remains unclear. This CDR3 has 11 amino acids. CDR1 is MNHEY and CDR2 is SVGEGT in the germline V gene. Trimming pared 7 bases from V and 0 bases from J, leaving 2 bases between.

The chain combines TRBV12-3 or TRBV12-4 with TRBJ2-5; D gene uncertain. CDR3 size: 14 residues. Trimming removed 7 bases at V and 5 bases at J, with 17 bases between. CDR3 sequence: CASNLMGYAETQYF. The DNA of the CDR3 is TGTGCCAGCAACCTAATGGGGTATGCGGAGACCCAGTACTTC.

CDR3 nucleotides: TGTGCCAGCAGCTTGAGGACTAGCGGGTCGGGAGATACGCAGTATTTT. It encodes CASSLRTSGSGDTQYF. The chain is built from TRBV7-2 and TRBJ2-3; the match to TRBD2 covers 11 bases. This CDR3 is 16 amino acids long. Unmatched junction bases numbered 7, after V lost 3 bases and J lost 5 bases. Germline assignment: CDR1 SGHTA and CDR2 FQGNSA.

This clonotype has a handful of counts. V gene TRBV20-1 combines with J gene TRBJ1-5; D possibly corresponds to TRBD1 (6 bases). CDR1 is DFQATT and CDR2 is SNEGSKA in the germline V gene (reference sequence). This CDR3 is built from 17 residues. With 0 bases removed from V and 3 bases from J, the gap between germline ends came to 18 bases. This CDR3 reads CSARDGVSRGTNQPQHF. For the CDR3, the DNA is TGCAGTGCTAGAGATGGAGTCTCCAGGGGTACCAATCAGCCCCAGCATTTT.

This clonotype turned up a few times. The chain is built from TRBV7-9 and TRBJ1-1; D is unresolved. V was clipped by 8 bases and J by 11 bases, with 15 bases between them. The germline V gene encodes CDR1 SEHNR and CDR2 FQNEAQ (reference sequence). This CDR3 spans 11 amino acids. The CDR3 coding sequence is TGTGCCAGCGCCGACTTGAAGTTTGCTTTCTTT. Encoded protein: CASADLKFAFF.